These 24 T cell receptor beta chains were all obtained from the same sample, sequenced in a study of OX40 agonist ivuxolimab in advanced cancers. Profiled with immunoSEQ multiplex PCR; TCRdb holds only in-frame clones, not every one. The table shows 53,000 or so clones, with roughly 86% occurring only once. Sample: CD4+ or CD8+ T cells sorted from blood, taken in a trial of the OX40 agonist ivuxolimab. The source of these receptors is an adult with an advanced solid tumor such as melanoma, head and neck, liver or kidney cancer.

V is TRBV2 and J is TRBJ1-1; a weak D match, TRBD1 (5 bases). CDR3 length equals 11 residues. V lost 10 bases and J lost 10, with 16 bases in between. Germline V CDR1 and CDR2: SNHLY, FYNNEI. The CDR3 coding sequence is TGTGCCACCTCACGGGGGGTGGTAGCTTTCTTT. It specifies CATSRGVVAFF.

The gene calls are TRBV30 and TRBJ2-1; 7 bases are a match to TRBD1. Germline assignment: CDR1 GTSNPN and CDR2 SVGIG (reference sequence). The length of the CDR3 is 17 residues. V was clipped by 6 bases and J by 0 bases; unmatched bases: 14. CDR3 sequence reads: CACQGERTGSSYNEQFF. The CDR3 DNA is TGTGCCTGCCAAGGTGAAAGGACAGGCAGCTCCTACAATGAGCAGTTCTTC.

This chain uses TRBV5-4 with TRBJ2-5; TRBD1 might be the D (7 bases). Trimming stripped 4 bases from V and 2 bases from J, with 12 bases between. This CDR3 has 14 residues. Germline loops: CDR1 SGHNT, CDR2 YYREEE (reference sequence). The CDR3 loop is CASSLGGQQETQYF. DNA for the CDR3: TGTGCCAGCAGCCTGGGGGGACAGCAAGAGACCCAGTACTTC.

The chain joins TRBV23-1 to TRBJ1-1; D remains unclear. TRBV23-1 is labeled an ORF, and its function is uncertain. Trimming took off 3 bases at V and 4 bases at J, with 15 bases between the two ends. The CDR3 covers 15 residues. The CDR3 protein is CASSHVLNTSTEAFF. The CDR3 region has the DNA TGCGCCAGCAGTCACGTGTTGAACACCTCCACTGAAGCTTTCTTT.

The genes are TRBV27 and TRBJ2-6; D remains ambiguous. This CDR3 comprises 14 residues. Germline V gene sequence: CDR1 MNHEY, CDR2 SMNVEV (reference sequence). V dropped 5 bases and J dropped 9 bases, with 14 bases sitting between them. The CDR3 loop is CASSPQVLDNVLTF. As DNA, the CDR3 is TGTGCCAGCAGTCCTCAGGTTTTGGACAACGTCCTGACTTTC.

The chain is built from TRBV5-1 and TRBJ1-4, with 8 nucleotides matching TRBD1. CDR3 length: 16 amino acids. Germline CDR1 and CDR2: SGHRS and YFSETQ. V was pared by 4 bases and J by 7 bases, with 12 bases of the junction left unmatched. The CDR3 DNA is TGCGCCAGCAGCGGGCGGCGCACAGGGGGAGGTGAAAAACTGTTTTTT. This translates into CASSGRRTGGGEKLFF. The whole variable domain, remainder taken from reference TRBV5-1 and TRBJ1-4, is KAGVTQTPRYLIKTRGQQVTLSCSPISGHRSVSWYQQTPGQGLQFLFEYFSETQRNKGNFPGRFSGRQFSNSRSEMNVSTLELGDSALYLCASSGRRTGGGEKLFFGSGTQLSVL.

This chain connects TRBV7-9 to TRBJ2-1; no definite D call. The CDR3 extends over 15 amino acids. V lost 5 bases to trimming and J lost 0 bases, with 11 bases between them. CDR1 is SEHNR and CDR2 is FQNEAQ in the germline V gene (reference sequence). This CDR3 reads CASSRPSRSYNEQFF. CDR3 nucleotides: TGTGCCAGCAGCAGACCCTCTCGCTCCTACAATGAGCAGTTCTTC.

This clone turned up a few times. The V call is TRBV7-8, the J call TRBJ1-2; a weak D match, TRBD1 (5 bases). CDR1 SGHVS and CDR2 FQNEAQ come from the germline V gene. CDR3 length equals 12 residues. Trimming shortened V by 2 bases and J by 7 bases, and 8 bases separated the two germline ends. The CDR3 nucleotides are TGTGCCAGCAGCTTACAGGGACCTGGCTACACCTTC. Protein sequence: CASSLQGPGYTF.

The V call is TRBV27, the J call TRBJ2-6; D is ambiguous. The CDR3 runs to 13 residues. The germline CDR1 and CDR2 sequences are MNHEY and SMNVEV (reference sequence). Trimming left V 8 bases short and J 3 bases short, with 8 bases between. This CDR3 reads CASRVNGANVLTF. The CDR3 bases are TGTGCCAGCCGGGTGAATGGGGCCAACGTCCTGACTTTC.

The chain links TRBV11-2 to TRBJ2-3, with a tentative D call TRBD2 (6 bases). This CDR3 is built from 16 residues. The germline V and J ends were trimmed by 0 bases and 2 bases, with 12 bases remaining between them. The germline CDR1 and CDR2 sequences are SGHAT and FQNNGV. This CDR3 is CASSLDPQRATDTQYF. In nucleotides, the CDR3 is TGTGCCAGCAGCTTAGATCCCCAGCGGGCCACAGATACGCAGTATTTT.

The V gene is TRBV2, the J gene TRBJ2-4; D is undetermined. Germline V gene sequence: CDR1 SNHLY, CDR2 FYNNEI. The CDR3 has 15 residues. Trimming took off 1 base at V and 5 bases at J, with 12 bases between the two ends. The CDR3 nucleotides read TGTGCCAGCAGTGAAGACATGCTGTCGGAAAACATTCAGTACTTC. Protein sequence: CASSEDMLSENIQYF.

The chain couples TRBV11-2 to TRBJ2-1; no reliable D call. The germline gives CDR1 SGHAT, CDR2 FQNNGV. Trimming pared 5 bases from V and 0 bases from J, leaving 11 bases between. CDR3 length equals 15 residues. For the CDR3, the DNA is TGTGCCAGCAGCCTGGCGCCGAGCTCCTACAATGAGCAGTTCTTC. It is translated as CASSLAPSSYNEQFF.

This rearrangement joins TRBV5-1 to TRBJ2-1; TRBD2 is a possible D gene (6 bases). The CDR3 runs 14 residues. Between the trimmed V and J ends, which lost 4 bases and 6 bases, there was a span of 14 bases. The germline gives CDR1 SGHRS, CDR2 YFSETQ. Here the CDR3 DNA reads TGCGCCAGCAGCCATATGACTAGTTCCAATGAGCAGTTCTTC. It yields the protein CASSHMTSSNEQFF.

The V and J genes are TRBV18 and TRBJ2-2; 7 bases are a match to TRBD1. J was trimmed by 1 base and V by 3 bases; bases with no gene match: 5. CDR3 length: 16 residues. Germline CDR1 KGHSH, CDR2 LQKENI. As DNA, the CDR3 is TGTGCCAGCTCACCTCCGGGACAGAGGAACACCGGGGAGCTGTTTTTT. Protein sequence: CASSPPGQRNTGELFF. Using reference TRBV18 and TRBJ2-2 for the parts outside the CDR3, the full variable domain is NAGVMQNPRHLVRRRGQEARLRCSPMKGHSHVYWYRQLPEEGLKFMVYLQKENIIDESGMPKERFSAEFPKEGPSILRIQQVVRGDSAAYFCASSPPGQRNTGELFFGEGSRLTVL.

This chain links TRBV29-1 with TRBJ2-1; tentatively, D is TRBD2 (6 bases). CDR1 and CDR2 (germline): SQVTM, ANQGSEA. The CDR3 totals 13 residues. V gave up 5 bases and J gave up 0 bases, with 8 bases separating them. In DNA, the CDR3 is TGCAGCGTTCGGGGGACCTCCTACAATGAGCAGTTCTTC. This codes for CSVRGTSYNEQFF.

The CDR3 region is CASSLGRQGRQPQHF. CDR3 in DNA: TGTGCCAGCAGCTTAGGTCGACAGGGTCGCCAGCCCCAGCATTTT. The V call is TRBV11-2, the J call TRBJ1-5; 7 nucleotides align to TRBD1. V lost 1 base to trimming and J lost 7 bases; unmatched junction nucleotides: 7. This CDR3 comprises 15 residues. Germline CDR1 is SGHAT and CDR2 is FQNNGV.

This clone came up once. The chain uses TRBV19 and TRBJ2-7; 8 nucleotides line up with TRBD1. The germline gives CDR1 LNHDA, CDR2 SQIVND (reference sequence). The CDR3 covers 15 residues. After removal of 3 bases from V and 3 bases from J, the junction contained 7 bases not matched to a gene. The CDR3 sequence is CASSIRGQGVYEQYF. Written as DNA, the CDR3 is TGTGCCAGTAGTATCCGAGGACAGGGAGTCTACGAGCAGTACTTC.

The chain employs TRBV14 and TRBJ2-5; 9 bases agree with TRBD1. Germline values: CDR1 SGHDN, CDR2 FVKESK. V gave up 4 bases and J gave up 3 bases; unmatched junction bases: 9. The CDR3 consists of 16 residues. The CDR3 nucleotides read TGTGCCAGCAGCCGATTACGGGACAGGGAAAAAGAGACCCAGTACTTC. Encoded protein: CASSRLRDREKETQYF.

The V call is TRBV4-1, the J call TRBJ2-2; TRBD2 is a possible D gene (5 bases). The CDR3 totals 16 residues. Germline V gene lookup returns CDR1 MGHRA and CDR2 YSYEKL. Trimming removed 1 base from V and 5 bases from J, with 14 bases in between. The CDR3 reads CASSQAGPSGTGELFF. The CDR3 DNA reads TGCGCCAGCAGCCAAGCGGGTCCCTCGGGGACCGGGGAGCTGTTTTTT.

This chain connects TRBV5-1 to TRBJ1-6; 7 bases are a match to TRBD1. Germline V gene sequence: CDR1 SGHRS, CDR2 YFSETQ. CDR3 length equals 18 residues. Trimming removed 4 bases from V and 0 bases from J; junction bases left unmatched: 10. This chain's CDR3 is CASSRLDRASSYNSPLHF. The CDR3 bases are TGCGCCAGCAGCCGCCTCGACAGGGCGAGCTCCTATAATTCACCCCTCCACTTT.

CDR3 amino acids: CASSLFSGSYNEQFF. CDR3 DNA: TGTGCCAGCAGTTTATTCTCCGGCTCCTACAATGAGCAGTTCTTC. This rearrangement joins TRBV27 to TRBJ2-1; D unresolved. This CDR3 region has 15 residues. Germline CDR1 is MNHEY and CDR2 is SMNVEV (reference sequence). V was shortened by 1 base and J by 0 bases, with 7 bases between the two germline ends.

Concerning this clone: The junction shows a germline mismatch at one end, possibly a read error. This rearrangement joins TRBV14 to TRBJ2-7; D is undetermined. There are 12 residues in the CDR3. Germline loops: CDR1 SGHDN, CDR2 FVKESK. The DNA of the CDR3 is TGTGCCAGCAGCCAATCATCCTTCGAGCAGTACTTC. Its protein product is CASSQSSFEQYF.

This chain connects TRBV11-2 to TRBJ2-5, with 7 bases that match TRBD2. CDR1 SGHAT and CDR2 FQNNGV come from the germline V gene. The CDR3 contains 14 residues. With 4 bases clipped from V and 2 bases from J, the junction kept 4 bases outside the gene matches. CDR3 loop: CASSSTGLQETQYF. In DNA form, the CDR3 reads TGTGCCAGCAGCTCGACGGGACTACAAGAGACCCAGTACTTC.

The CDR3 coding sequence is TGTGCCAGCAGCAAACGGGACACCGGAGAGACCCAGTACTTC. Amino acid sequence: CASSKRDTGETQYF. The V and J genes are TRBV11-2 and TRBJ2-5; possible D gene TRBD1, 6 bases. Germline V gene data show CDR1 as SGHAT and CDR2 as FQNNGV. The length of the CDR3 is 14 residues. With 5 bases removed from V and 4 bases from J, the gap between germline ends came to 14 bases.